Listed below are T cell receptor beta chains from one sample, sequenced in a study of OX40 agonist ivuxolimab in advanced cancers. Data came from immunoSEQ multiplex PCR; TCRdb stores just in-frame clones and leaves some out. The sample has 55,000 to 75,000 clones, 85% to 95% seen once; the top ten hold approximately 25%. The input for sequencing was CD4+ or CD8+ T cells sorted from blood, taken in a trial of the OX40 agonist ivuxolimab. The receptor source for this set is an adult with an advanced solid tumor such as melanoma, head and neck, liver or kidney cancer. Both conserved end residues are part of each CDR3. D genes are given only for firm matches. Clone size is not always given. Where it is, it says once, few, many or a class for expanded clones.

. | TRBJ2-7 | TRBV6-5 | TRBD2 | TGTGCCAGCAGTCTCGGGACTACCGACTACGAGCAGTACTTC | CASSLGTTDYEQYF
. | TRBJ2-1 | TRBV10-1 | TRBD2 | TGCGCCAGCAGTGAAGAGCGGGGCAGCTCCTACAATGAGCAGTTCTTC | CASSEERGSSYNEQFF
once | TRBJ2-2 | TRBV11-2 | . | TGTGCCAGCAGCCTTCTTTTTTGGGGCACCGGGGAGCTGTTTTTT | CASSLLFWGTGELFF
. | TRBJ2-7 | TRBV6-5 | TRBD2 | TGTGCCAGCAGTTACTCAGAGGCGGGAGGAAGTGAAGAGCAGTACTTC | CASSYSEAGGSEEQYF
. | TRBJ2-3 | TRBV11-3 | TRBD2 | TGTGCCAGCAGCTTAAGGGGTAGCGGGACCACAGATACGCAGTATTTT | CASSLRGSGTTDTQYF
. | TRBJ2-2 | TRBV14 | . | TGTGCCAGCAGCCAGACGGGTGAAGGGGAGCTGTTTTTT | CASSQTGEGELFF
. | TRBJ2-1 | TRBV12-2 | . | TGTGCAAGTCGCTTAGCGGGGAGGGCAGGGGAGAATGAGCAGTTCTTC | CASRLAGRAGENEQFF
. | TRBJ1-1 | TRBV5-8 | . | TGTGCCAGCAGCTTGGGGCCGGGCACTGAAGCTTTCTTT | CASSLGPGTEAFF
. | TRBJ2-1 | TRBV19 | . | TGTGCCAGTAGTTACGGGAGCTCCTACAATGAGCAGTTCTTC | CASSYGSSYNEQFF
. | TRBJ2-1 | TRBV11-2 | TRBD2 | TGTGCCAGCAGCTCCGGGACTAGCCCATTATGGCAGTTCTTC | CASSSGTSPLWQFF
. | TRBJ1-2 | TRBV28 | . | TGTGCCAGCAGTGTTACCCTCGGGCAGGTGTATGGCTACACCTTC | CASSVTLGQVYGYTF
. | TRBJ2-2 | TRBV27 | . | TGTGCCAGCAGGGGAGAAACGAACACCGGGGAGCTGTTTTTT | CASRGETNTGELFF
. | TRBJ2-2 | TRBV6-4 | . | TGTGCCAGCAGTGATGCTGGGGGTTGGGGCGGGGAGCTGTTTTTT | CASSDAGGWGGELFF
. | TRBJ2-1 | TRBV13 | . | TGTGCCAGCAGCCCAGAGAGTTTGGCCTACAATGAGCAGTTCTTC | CASSPESLAYNEQFF
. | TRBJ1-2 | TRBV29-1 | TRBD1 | TGCAGCGTGAAGACAGGGGTTGGCTACACCTTC | CSVKTGVGYTF
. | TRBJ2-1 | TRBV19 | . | TGTGCCAGTAGTATAGCGGGCCATGAGCAGTTCTTC | CASSIAGHEQFF
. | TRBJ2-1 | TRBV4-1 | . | TGCGCCAGCAGCCAAGCGCAGAACAATGAGCAGTTCTTC | CASSQAQNNEQFF
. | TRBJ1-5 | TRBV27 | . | TGTGCCAGCAGTTTCTATGAGGACATAAATCAGCCCCAGCATTTT | CASSFYEDINQPQHF
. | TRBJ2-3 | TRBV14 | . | TGTGCCAGCAGCCAAGCGGGAGTCGACCTAGATACGCAGTATTTT | CASSQAGVDLDTQYF
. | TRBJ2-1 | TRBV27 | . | TGTGCCAGCAGTTCCCCTTGGAGCGAGCAGTTCTTC | CASSSPWSEQFF
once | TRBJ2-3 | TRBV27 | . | TGTGCCAGCAGTCCCGCCCCGGCGGCAGATACGCAGTATTTT | CASSPAPAADTQYF
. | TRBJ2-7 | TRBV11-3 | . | TGTGCCAGCAGCGAATATCAGCGCTCCCCCACCTACGAGCAGTACTTC | CASSEYQRSPTYEQYF
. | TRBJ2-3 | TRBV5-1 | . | TGCGCCAGCAGCTTGGTGGGTAGCGGGACAGGAGATACGCAGTATTTT | CASSLVGSGTGDTQYF
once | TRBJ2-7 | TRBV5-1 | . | TGCGCCAGCAGCTTCCGGACAGCCACAATCGAGCAGTACTTC | CASSFRTATIEQYF
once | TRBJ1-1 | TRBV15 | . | TGTGCCACCAGCAGAGAGGGATTGGGCACTGAAGCTTTCTTT | CATSREGLGTEAFF
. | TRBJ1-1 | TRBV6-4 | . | TGTGCCAGCAGTCCACGAGCTGTGCAACCTCCTGAAGCTTTCTTT | CASSPRAVQPPEAFF
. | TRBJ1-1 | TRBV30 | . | TGTGCCTGGGTTAAAGTGGGTAACACTGAAGCTTTCTTT | CAWVKVGNTEAFF
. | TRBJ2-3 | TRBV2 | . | TGTGCCAGCACGGCGGCGGGGCCCACAGATACGCAGTATTTT | CASTAAGPTDTQYF
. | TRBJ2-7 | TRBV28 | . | TGTGCCAGCAGTTTATTGGGCAGCTCTAGCTCCTACGAGCAGTACTTC | CASSLLGSSSSYEQYF
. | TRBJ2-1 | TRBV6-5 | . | TGTGCCAGCAGCTCAGGGTGGGGTAATGAGCAGTTCTTC | CASSSGWGNEQFF
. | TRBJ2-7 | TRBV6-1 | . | TGTGCCATCTCGGAGGGGCGATTCTCCTACGAGCAGTACTTC | CAISEGRFSYEQYF